This T cell receptor (beta chain) was sequenced in a study of shared clonotypes between healthy human individuals. Sequencing was performed with immunoSEQ multiplex PCR; in TCRdb, only in-frame clones are kept and a portion is missing. The sample includes 1.4 million to 1.5 million clones, approximately 97% of them seen just once. To note about this clone: This same CDR3 is encoded by further DNA sequences in the sample.

Germline V CDR1 and CDR2: SGHDT, YYEEEE. Trimming removed 0 bases from V and 2 bases from J, with 3 bases in between. The CDR3 loop spans 12 amino acids. Sequencing input: naive CD4+ T cells sorted from blood. Subset noted: CD45RA+ positively selected. This clonotype originated in a man between 25 and 39 years old in good health. This chain connects TRBV5-6 to TRBJ2-7, with D unresolved. The CDR3 loop is CASSLAPYEQYF. The DNA of the CDR3 is TGTGCCAGCAGCTTGGCCCCCTACGAGCAGTACTTC.